This is a list of T cell receptor beta chains from one sample in a study of blood T cell repertoires in COVID-19. TCRdb's copy holds only in-frame clones and misses some; the assay was immunoSEQ multiplex PCR. The sample has 310,000 or so clones; roughly 90% are singletons. Sequencing was performed on PBMCs or T cells enriched from blood (not recorded which). The receptors shown here come from a woman in her 40s who had recovered from COVID-19. The CDR3 runs from the conserved cysteine through the conserved F or W. The D gene is left open where the match is weak. Where a row states a size, it is once, few, many or the class of an expanded clone; other rows omit it.

v_gene,d_gene,abundance,j_gene,CDR3aa,CDR3nt
TRBV21-1,NA,NA,TRBJ2-3,CASSKLTASTDTQYF,TGTGCCAGCAGCAAACTGACAGCTAGCACAGATACGCAGTATTTT
TRBV29-1,TRBD1,once,TRBJ1-5,CSVGGQANQPQHF,TGCAGCGTTGGGGGACAGGCAAATCAGCCCCAGCATTTT
TRBV7-2,TRBD1,NA,TRBJ2-1,CASSSKPGQTRQWQFF,TGTGCCAGCAGCAGCAAACCGGGACAGACCCGTCAATGGCAGTTCTTC
TRBV7-2,TRBD1,NA,TRBJ1-2,CASSPPGQGGYGYTF,TGTGCCAGCAGCCCGCCGGGACAGGGGGGCTATGGCTACACCTTC
TRBV10-1,NA,NA,TRBJ1-5,CASTRAPTNQPQHF,TGCGCCAGCACCCGAGCCCCCACGAATCAGCCCCAGCATTTT
TRBV5-1,TRBD1,NA,TRBJ2-3,CASSADRAGDTQYF,TGCGCCAGCAGCGCGGACAGGGCAGGAGATACGCAGTATTTT
TRBV19,NA,NA,TRBJ2-7,CASSATDITYEQYF,TGTGCCAGTAGTGCTACCGACATAACCTACGAGCAGTACTTC
TRBV30,NA,few,TRBJ1-6,CAWNLEPNSPLHF,TGTGCCTGGAACCTCGAGCCAAATTCACCCCTCCACTTT
TRBV7-2,TRBD1,NA,TRBJ2-4,CASSLRTGNIQYF,TGTGCCAGCAGCTTACGGACAGGGAACATTCAGTACTTC
TRBV7-3,NA,NA,TRBJ2-1,CASSSNIGSSYNEQFF,TGTGCCAGCAGCTCCAATATAGGGAGCTCCTACAATGAGCAGTTCTTC
TRBV10-3,NA,few,TRBJ1-2,CAISDHGPCTF,TGTGCCATCAGTGACCATGGGCCTTGCACCTTC
TRBV9,TRBD1,NA,TRBJ2-2,CASSVSEGANTGELFF,TGTGCCAGCAGCGTAAGTGAGGGGGCGAATACCGGGGAGCTGTTTTTT
TRBV19,TRBD2,NA,TRBJ2-7,CASSQRGGPYEQYF,TGTGCCAGTAGTCAGCGGGGGGGCCCATACGAGCAGTACTTC
TRBV30,TRBD1,NA,TRBJ1-2,CAWSSLRTGNLYGYTF,TGTGCCTGGAGTTCCCTACGGACAGGAAATCTCTATGGCTACACCTTC
TRBV6-6,NA,NA,TRBJ1-2,CASIQLGLSYTF,TGTGCCAGCATCCAACTAGGACTCTCCTACACCTTC
TRBV4-2,TRBD2,NA,TRBJ2-7,CASSQARTSGFSYEQYF,TGTGCCAGCAGCCAAGCTCGGACTAGCGGGTTCTCCTACGAGCAGTACTTC
TRBV2,TRBD1,NA,TRBJ2-2,CASRRGQGGPGELFF,TGTGCCAGCAGGAGGGGACAGGGGGGTCCCGGGGAGCTGTTTTTT
TRBV7-2,NA,NA,TRBJ1-2,CASSDTGIDGYTF,TGTGCCAGCAGCGACACAGGGATTGATGGCTACACCTTC
TRBV6-5,NA,few,TRBJ1-1,CASSYTKNTEAFF,TGTGCCAGCAGTTACACTAAGAACACTGAAGCTTTCTTT
TRBV6-2/TRBV6-3,TRBD2,NA,TRBJ2-1,CASSALAGDLNEQFF,TGTGCCAGCAGTGCACTAGCGGGAGACCTCAATGAGCAGTTCTTC
TRBV10-3,TRBD2,NA,TRBJ2-5,CAISVSGSEETQYF,TGTGCCATCAGTGTTAGCGGGAGCGAGGAGACCCAGTACTTC
TRBV19,TRBD1,few,TRBJ2-3,CASSYTTGGFADTQYF,TGTGCCAGTAGTTACACCACAGGGGGCTTCGCAGATACGCAGTATTTT
TRBV28,TRBD1,NA,TRBJ1-4,CASGRQGGEKLFF,TGTGCCAGCGGGAGACAGGGAGGAGAAAAACTGTTTTTT
TRBV7-6,TRBD2,NA,TRBJ2-5,CASSLTSSGKETQYF,TGTGCCAGCAGCTTAACTTCTAGCGGGAAAGAGACCCAGTACTTC
TRBV3-1/TRBV3-2,TRBD1,NA,TRBJ2-7,CASSPHRQGAREQYF,TGTGCCAGCAGCCCGCACCGGCAGGGGGCGAGAGAGCAGTACTTC
TRBV15,TRBD1,NA,TRBJ2-1,CATSGQVLGNQFF,TGTGCCACCAGCGGACAGGTCCTAGGAAACCAGTTCTTC
TRBV19,NA,NA,TRBJ2-3,CASSIAGPDTQYF,TGTGCCAGTAGTATAGCAGGGCCAGATACGCAGTATTTT
TRBV3-1/TRBV3-2,TRBD1,NA,TRBJ2-6,CASSPRPGTGFSGANVLTF,TGTGCCAGCAGCCCCCGACCAGGGACAGGGTTCTCTGGGGCCAACGTCCTGACTTTC
TRBV10-2,NA,NA,TRBJ1-1,CASGFGGPNTEAFF,TGCGCCAGCGGATTCGGGGGGCCGAACACTGAAGCTTTCTTT
TRBV7-3,TRBD2,NA,TRBJ2-1,CASSQLRLAGGSEQFF,TGTGCCAGCAGCCAACTCCGACTAGCGGGAGGTTCAGAGCAGTTCTTC
TRBV18,TRBD2,NA,TRBJ2-2,CASSPRRLAGDTGELFF,TGTGCCAGCTCACCACGTCGACTAGCGGGAGACACCGGGGAGCTGTTTTTT
TRBV9,NA,NA,TRBJ2-3,CASSLTERRTDTQYF,TGTGCCAGCAGCCTCACTGAGCGGAGGACAGATACGCAGTATTTT
TRBV4-1,NA,NA,TRBJ1-2,CASSPTGYGYTF,TGCGCCAGCAGCCCGACAGGCTATGGCTACACCTTC
TRBV11-1,NA,NA,TRBJ2-2,CASSGGKANTGELFF,TGTGCCAGCAGCGGCGGAAAAGCGAACACCGGGGAGCTGTTTTTT
TRBV7-3,TRBD1,NA,TRBJ2-2,CASSFGTGYGELFF,TGTGCCAGCAGCTTCGGGACAGGGTACGGGGAGCTGTTTTTT
TRBV11-2,NA,NA,TRBJ2-5,CASSLFEETQYF,TGTGCCAGCAGCTTATTTGAGGAGACCCAGTACTTC